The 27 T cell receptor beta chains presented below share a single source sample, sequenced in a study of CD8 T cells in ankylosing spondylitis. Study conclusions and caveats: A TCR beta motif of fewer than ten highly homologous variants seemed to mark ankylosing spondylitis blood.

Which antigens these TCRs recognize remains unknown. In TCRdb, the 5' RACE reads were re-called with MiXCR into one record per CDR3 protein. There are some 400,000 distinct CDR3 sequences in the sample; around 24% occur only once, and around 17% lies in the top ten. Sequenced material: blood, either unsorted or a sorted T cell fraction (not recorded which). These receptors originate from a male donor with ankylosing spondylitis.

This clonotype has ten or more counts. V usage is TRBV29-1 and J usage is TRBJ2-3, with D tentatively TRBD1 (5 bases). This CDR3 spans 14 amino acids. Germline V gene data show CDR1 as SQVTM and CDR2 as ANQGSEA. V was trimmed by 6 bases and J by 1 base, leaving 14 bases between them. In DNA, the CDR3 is TGCAGCGTCGCCACAGGACAACGCACAGATACGCAGTATTTT. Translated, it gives CSVATGQRTDTQYF.

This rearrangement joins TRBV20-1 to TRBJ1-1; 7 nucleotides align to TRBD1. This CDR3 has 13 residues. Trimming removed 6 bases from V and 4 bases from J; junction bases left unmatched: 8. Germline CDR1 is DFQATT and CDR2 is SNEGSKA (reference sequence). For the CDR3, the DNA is TGCAGTGCCGACACATCAGGGGGCACTGAAGCTTTCTTT. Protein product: CSADTSGGTEAFF.

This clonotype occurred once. The CDR3 is CASHRQINSPLHF. As DNA, the CDR3 is TGTGCCAGTCACCGACAGATTAATTCACCCCTCCACTTT. The V and J genes are TRBV6-2 or TRBV6-3 and TRBJ1-6; a possible D gene is TRBD1 (5 bases). This CDR3 is built from 13 residues. V was clipped by 9 bases and J by 6 bases, with 12 bases between them. The germline gives CDR1 MNHEY, CDR2 SVGEGT.

The CDR3 region is CASTRDYLGGSTTTGELFF. CDR3 nucleotides: TGTGCCAGTACCCGGGACTATCTTGGGGGTTCCACCACCACCGGGGAGCTGTTTTTT. This chain uses TRBV19 with TRBJ2-2; TRBD2 matches at 7 bases. With 7 bases clipped from V and 4 bases from J, the junction kept 21 bases outside the gene matches. The germline gives CDR1 LNHDA, CDR2 SQIVND (reference sequence). The CDR3 consists of 19 residues.

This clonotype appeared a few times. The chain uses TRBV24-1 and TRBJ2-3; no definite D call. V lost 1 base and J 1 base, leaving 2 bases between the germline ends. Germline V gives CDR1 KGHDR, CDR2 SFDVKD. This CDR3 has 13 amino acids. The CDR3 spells CATSDFGTDTQYF. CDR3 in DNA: TGTGCCACCAGTGATTTTGGCACAGATACGCAGTATTTT.

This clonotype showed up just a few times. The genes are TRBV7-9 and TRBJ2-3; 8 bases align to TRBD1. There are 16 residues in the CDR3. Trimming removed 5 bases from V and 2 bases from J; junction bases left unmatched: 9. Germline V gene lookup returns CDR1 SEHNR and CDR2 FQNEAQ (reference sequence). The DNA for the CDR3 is TGTGCCAGCAGCCCCCCGACAGGGGCGGTCACAGATACGCAGTATTTT. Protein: CASSPPTGAVTDTQYF.

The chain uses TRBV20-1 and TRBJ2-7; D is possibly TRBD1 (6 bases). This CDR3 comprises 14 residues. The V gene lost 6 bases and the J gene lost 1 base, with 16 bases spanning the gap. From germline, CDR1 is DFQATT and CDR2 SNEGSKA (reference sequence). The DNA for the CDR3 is TGCAGTGCAAAAAGACAGGTTTCTTCCTACGAGCAGTACTTC. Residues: CSAKRQVSSYEQYF.

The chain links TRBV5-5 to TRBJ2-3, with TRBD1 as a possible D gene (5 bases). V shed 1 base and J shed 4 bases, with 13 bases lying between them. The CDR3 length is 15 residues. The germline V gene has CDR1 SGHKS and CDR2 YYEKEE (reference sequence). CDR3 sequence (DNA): TGTGCCAGCAGCTTGCCAGGGTTCTATGCAGATACGCAGTATTTT. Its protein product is CASSLPGFYADTQYF.

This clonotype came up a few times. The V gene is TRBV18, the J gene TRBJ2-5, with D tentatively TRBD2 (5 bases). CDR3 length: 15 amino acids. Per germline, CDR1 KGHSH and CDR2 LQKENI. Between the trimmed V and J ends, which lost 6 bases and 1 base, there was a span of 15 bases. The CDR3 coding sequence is TGTGCCAGCTCCCCCGTTGGCGGACTCCAAGAGACCCAGTACTTC. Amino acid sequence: CASSPVGGLQETQYF.

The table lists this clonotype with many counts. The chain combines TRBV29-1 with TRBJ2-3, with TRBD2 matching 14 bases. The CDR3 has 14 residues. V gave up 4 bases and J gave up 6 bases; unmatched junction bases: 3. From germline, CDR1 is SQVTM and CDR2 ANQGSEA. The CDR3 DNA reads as TGCAGCGTTGGGACTAGCGGGAGGAGGGATACGCAGTATTTT. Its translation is CSVGTSGRRDTQYF.

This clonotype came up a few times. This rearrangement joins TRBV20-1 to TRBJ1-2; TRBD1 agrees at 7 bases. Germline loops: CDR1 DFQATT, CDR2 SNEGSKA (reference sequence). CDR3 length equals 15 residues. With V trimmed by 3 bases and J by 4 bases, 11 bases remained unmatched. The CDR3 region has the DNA TGCAGTGCTAGGGGGAGACAGGGAATAACCTATGGCTACACCTTC. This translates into CSARGRQGITYGYTF.

In DNA, the CDR3 is TGCGCCAGCAGCCAAGATCTAACTAGCGGGAGAGAGACCCAGTACTTC. Translated, it gives CASSQDLTSGRETQYF. The V gene is TRBV4-3, the J gene TRBJ2-5; 11 bases map to TRBD2. The CDR3 loop spans 16 amino acids. Germline CDR1 and CDR2: LGHNA and YSLEER. The V and J ends lost 0 bases and 4 bases, in that order; junction bases with no gene match: 4.

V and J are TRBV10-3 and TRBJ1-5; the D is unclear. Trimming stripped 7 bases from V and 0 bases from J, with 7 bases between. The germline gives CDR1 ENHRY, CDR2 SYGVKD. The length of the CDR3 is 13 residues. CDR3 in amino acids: CAITGDSNQPQHF. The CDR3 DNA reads TGTGCCATCACCGGAGATAGCAATCAGCCCCAGCATTTT.

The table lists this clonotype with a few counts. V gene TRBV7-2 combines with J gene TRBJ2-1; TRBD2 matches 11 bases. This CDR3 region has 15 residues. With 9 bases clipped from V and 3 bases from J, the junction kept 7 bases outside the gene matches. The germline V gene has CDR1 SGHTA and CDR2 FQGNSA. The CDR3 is CASGPGLADYNEQFF. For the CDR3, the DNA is TGTGCCAGTGGCCCGGGACTAGCGGACTACAATGAGCAGTTCTTC.

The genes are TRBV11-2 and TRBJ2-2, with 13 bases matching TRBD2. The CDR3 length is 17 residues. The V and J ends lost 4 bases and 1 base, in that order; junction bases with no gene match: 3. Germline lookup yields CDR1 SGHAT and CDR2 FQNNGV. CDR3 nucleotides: TGTGCCAGCAGCTCCCGGACTAGCGGGAGGAACACCGGGGAGCTGTTTTTT. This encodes CASSSRTSGRNTGELFF.

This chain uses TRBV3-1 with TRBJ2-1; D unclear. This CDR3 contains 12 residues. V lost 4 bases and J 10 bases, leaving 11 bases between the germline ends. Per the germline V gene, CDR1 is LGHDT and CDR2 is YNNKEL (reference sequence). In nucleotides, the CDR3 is TGTGCCAGCAGCCCCCCCTACGGGGAGCAGTTCTTC. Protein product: CASSPPYGEQFF.

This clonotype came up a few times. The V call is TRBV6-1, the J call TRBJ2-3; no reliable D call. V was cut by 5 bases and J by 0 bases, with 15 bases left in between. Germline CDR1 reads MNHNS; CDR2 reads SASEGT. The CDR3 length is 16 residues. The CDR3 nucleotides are TGTGCCAGCAGTCCCCTTGCGAAACTTAGCACAGATACGCAGTATTTT. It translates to CASSPLAKLSTDTQYF.

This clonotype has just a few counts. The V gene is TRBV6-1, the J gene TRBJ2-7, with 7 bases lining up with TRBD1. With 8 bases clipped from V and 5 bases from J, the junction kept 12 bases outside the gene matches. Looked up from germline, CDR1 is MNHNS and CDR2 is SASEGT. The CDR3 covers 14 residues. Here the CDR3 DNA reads TGTGCCAGCGCTGACGGGACAGTTCGGAACGAGCAGTACTTC. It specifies CASADGTVRNEQYF.

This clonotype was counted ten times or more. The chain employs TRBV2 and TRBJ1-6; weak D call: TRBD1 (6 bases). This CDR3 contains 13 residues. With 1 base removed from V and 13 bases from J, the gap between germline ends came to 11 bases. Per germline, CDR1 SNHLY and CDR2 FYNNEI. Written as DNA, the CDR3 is TGTGCCAGCAGTGAAGTCAGGGGATCGCCCCTCCACTTT. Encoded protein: CASSEVRGSPLHF.

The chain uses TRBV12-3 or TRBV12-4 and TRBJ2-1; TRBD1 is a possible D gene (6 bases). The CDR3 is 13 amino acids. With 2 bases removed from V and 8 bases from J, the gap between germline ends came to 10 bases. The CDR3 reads CASSLNRVDEQFF. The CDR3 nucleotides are TGTGCCAGCAGTTTAAACAGGGTTGATGAGCAGTTCTTC.

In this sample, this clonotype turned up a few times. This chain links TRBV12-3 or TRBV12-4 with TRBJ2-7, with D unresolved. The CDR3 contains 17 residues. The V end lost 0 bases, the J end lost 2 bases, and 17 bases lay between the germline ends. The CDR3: CASSLALLGGTTYEQYF. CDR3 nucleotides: TGTGCCAGCAGTTTAGCGCTGCTGGGTGGTACGACCTACGAGCAGTACTTC.

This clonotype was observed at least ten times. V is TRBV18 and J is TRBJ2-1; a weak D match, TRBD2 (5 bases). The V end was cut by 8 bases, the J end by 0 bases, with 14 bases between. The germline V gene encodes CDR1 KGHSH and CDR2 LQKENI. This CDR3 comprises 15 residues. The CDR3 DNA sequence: TGTGCCAGCAATGGGGAGCAAAACTCCTACAATGAGCAGTTCTTC. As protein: CASNGEQNSYNEQFF.

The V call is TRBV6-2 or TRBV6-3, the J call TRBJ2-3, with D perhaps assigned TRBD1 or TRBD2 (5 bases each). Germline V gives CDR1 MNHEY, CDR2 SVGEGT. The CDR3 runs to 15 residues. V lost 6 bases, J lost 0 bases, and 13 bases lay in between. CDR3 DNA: TGTGCCAGCAGCTCCGGGACGTTTAGCACAGATACGCAGTATTTT. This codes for CASSSGTFSTDTQYF.

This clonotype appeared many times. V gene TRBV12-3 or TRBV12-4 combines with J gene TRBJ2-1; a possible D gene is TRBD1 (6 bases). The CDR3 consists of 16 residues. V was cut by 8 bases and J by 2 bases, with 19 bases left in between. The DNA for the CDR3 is TGTGCCAGCTCCACCCGGGACACCGACACCTACAATGAGCAGTTCTTC. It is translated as CASSTRDTDTYNEQFF.

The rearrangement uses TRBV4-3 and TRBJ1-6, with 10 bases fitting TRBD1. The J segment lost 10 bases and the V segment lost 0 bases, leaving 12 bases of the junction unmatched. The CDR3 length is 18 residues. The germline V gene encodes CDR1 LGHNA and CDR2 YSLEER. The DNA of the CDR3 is TGCGCCAGCAGCCAAGACCGAGTCGACAGGGGGCTATACTCACCCCTCCACTTT. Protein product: CASSQDRVDRGLYSPLHF.

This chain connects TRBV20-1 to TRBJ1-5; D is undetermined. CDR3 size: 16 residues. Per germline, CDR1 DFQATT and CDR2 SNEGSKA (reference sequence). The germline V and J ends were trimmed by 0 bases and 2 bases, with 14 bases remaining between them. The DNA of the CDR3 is TGCAGTGCTAGAGATAGAACTATACTTGGCAATCAGCCCCAGCATTTT. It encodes CSARDRTILGNQPQHF.

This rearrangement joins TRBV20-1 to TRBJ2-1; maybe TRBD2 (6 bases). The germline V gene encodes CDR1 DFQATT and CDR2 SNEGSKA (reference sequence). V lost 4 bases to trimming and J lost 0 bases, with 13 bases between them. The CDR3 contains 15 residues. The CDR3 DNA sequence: TGCAGTGCTACTCCAGCGGGTCGCTCCTACAATGAGCAGTTCTTC. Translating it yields CSATPAGRSYNEQFF.